The 17 T cell receptor beta chains below all came from one sample that was sequenced in a study of shared clonotypes between healthy human individuals. Assay used: immunoSEQ multiplex PCR; TCRdb lists only in-frame clones, some missing. This table has just over 2,000,000 clones, less than 95% appearing once. CD45RO-negative CD8 cells positively selected for CCR7 made up the naive population, which excluded terminally differentiated effector memory CD45RA+ cells. Sample: naive CD8+ T cells sorted from blood. Receptors originate from a man younger than 35 in good health.

The rearrangement joins TRBV7-9 to TRBJ1-2, with D hard to call. With 4 bases removed from V and 2 bases from J, the gap between germline ends came to 11 bases. Germline V gives CDR1 SEHNR, CDR2 FQNEAQ (reference sequence). The CDR3 runs 14 residues. CDR3 bases: TGTGCCAGCAGCTCCCTACCCGGGAACTATGGCTACACCTTC. Amino acids: CASSSLPGNYGYTF.

This clone was found once. The chain couples TRBV4-2 to TRBJ2-7, with 10 bases that match TRBD2. Per germline, CDR1 LGHNA and CDR2 YNFKEQ. Trimming removed 3 bases from V and 7 bases from J; junction bases left unmatched: 15. This CDR3 has 17 residues. The DNA of the CDR3 is TGTGCCAGCAGCCACCGCCTAGCGGGGGAAAAAGTCTTTGAGCAGTACTTC. It translates to CASSHRLAGEKVFEQYF.

The chain carries TRBV7-9 and TRBJ2-1, with TRBD1 matching 7 bases. The germline CDR1 and CDR2 sequences are SEHNR and FQNEAQ (reference sequence). The CDR3 sequence is 13 residues long. V lost 5 bases, J lost 7 bases, and 5 bases stayed unmatched. CDR3 sequence reads: CASSPGQWNEQFF. The DNA for the CDR3 is TGTGCCAGCAGCCCGGGACAGTGGAATGAGCAGTTCTTC.

About this clone itself: Other nucleotide sequences in the sample specify the same CDR3. The chain uses TRBV7-9 and TRBJ2-1, with D unclear. The germline V and J ends were trimmed by 4 bases and 5 bases, with 12 bases remaining between them. The V gene's germline CDR1 is SEHNR and CDR2 FQNEAQ (reference sequence). This CDR3 contains 14 residues. This CDR3 is CASSSPGRNNEQFF. The CDR3 DNA sequence: TGTGCCAGCAGCTCCCCCGGAAGAAACAATGAGCAGTTCTTC. Using reference TRBV7-9 and TRBJ2-1 for the parts outside the CDR3, the full variable domain is DTGVSQNPRHKITKRGQNVTFRCDPISEHNRLYWYRQTLGQGPEFLTYFQNEAQLEKSRLLSDRFSAERPKGSFSTLEIQRTEQGDSAMYLCASSSPGRNNEQFFGPGTRLTVL.

Only one count was recorded for this clone. The chain joins TRBV11-2 to TRBJ2-2; weak D call: TRBD1 (5 bases). This CDR3 has 16 residues. Germline V lookup: CDR1 SGHAT, CDR2 FQNNGV. Deletions cut 6 bases from V and 0 bases from J, with 14 bases between. In nucleotides, the CDR3 is TGTGCCAGCAGTCTTACAGGATCGGCGAACACCGGGGAGCTGTTTTTT. Its translation is CASSLTGSANTGELFF.

The chain employs TRBV7-9 and TRBJ2-5; D unclear. The germline V gene has CDR1 SEHNR and CDR2 FQNEAQ (reference sequence). The CDR3 is 13 residues long. The V and J ends lost 2 bases and 3 bases respectively, with 7 bases between them. CDR3 in amino acids: CASSLIYEETQYF. CDR3 nucleotide sequence: TGTGCCAGCAGCTTAATTTACGAAGAGACCCAGTACTTC.

V and J are TRBV6-1 and TRBJ2-7, with D hard to call. Germline V gene data show CDR1 as MNHNS and CDR2 as SASEGT. Trimming removed 5 bases at V and 0 bases at J, with 11 bases between. The CDR3 loop spans 14 amino acids. The CDR3 nucleotides are TGTGCCAGCAGTAAGCCAGGTACCTCCTACGAGCAGTACTTC. This encodes CASSKPGTSYEQYF.

The CDR3: CASQGGNGYTF. As DNA, the CDR3 is TGTGCCAGTCAGGGGGGCAATGGCTACACCTTC. The V gene is TRBV28, the J gene TRBJ1-2, with TRBD1 matching 7 bases. The V gene end was trimmed by 9 bases and the J gene end by 6 bases; junction bases not matched to a gene: 4. CDR3 size: 11 residues. Germline CDR1 MDHEN, CDR2 SYDVKM.

The chain carries TRBV30 and TRBJ1-1; D is perhaps TRBD1 (6 bases). The V and J ends lost 2 bases and 4 bases respectively, with 23 bases between them. The CDR3 totals 17 residues. Germline CDR1 and CDR2: GTSNPN and SVGIG (reference sequence). The CDR3 DNA sequence: TGTGCCTGGAGTCCAGGTCGTGGGGGCTACGTTAGCACTGAAGCTTTCTTT. This translates into CAWSPGRGGYVSTEAFF. The full variable domain, completed using reference TRBV30 and TRBJ1-1, is SQTIHQWPATLVQPVGSPLSLECTVEGTSNPNLYWYRQAAGRGLQLLFYSVGIGQISSEVPQNLSASRPQDRQFILSSKKLLLSDSGFYLCAWSPGRGGYVSTEAFFGQGTRLTVV.

This chain joins TRBV7-9 and TRBJ1-1, with D unclear. Germline-derived CDR1 and CDR2 are SEHNR and FQNEAQ (reference sequence). V was shortened by 5 bases and J by 5 bases, with 12 bases between the two germline ends. This CDR3 contains 13 residues. The CDR3 here is CASSLYVGTEAFF. The CDR3 region has the DNA TGTGCCAGCAGCCTGTATGTGGGAACTGAAGCTTTCTTT.

Concerning this clone itself: Other DNA variants within this sample encode the same CDR3. The chain has TRBV9 and TRBJ2-7; D may be TRBD2 (5 bases). V was cut by 2 bases and J by 3 bases, with 9 bases left in between. Germline-derived CDR1 and CDR2 are SGDLS and YYNGEE. The CDR3 covers 13 residues. This CDR3 reads CASSVGSSYEQYF. The CDR3 DNA sequence: TGTGCCAGCAGCGTTGGGAGCAGCTACGAGCAGTACTTC.

The J gene is TRBJ2-2, the V gene TRBV2, with a tentative D call TRBD2 (6 bases). Trimming took off 5 bases at V and 5 bases at J, with 18 bases between the two ends. The CDR3 runs to 16 residues. Germline-derived CDR1 and CDR2 are SNHLY and FYNNEI. CDR3 DNA sequence: TGTGCCAGCAGTAATTGGCAGGGAGGAAGTACCGGGGAGCTGTTTTTT. Protein sequence: CASSNWQGGSTGELFF.

This clone came up once. The chain uses TRBV19 and TRBJ2-7; a weak D match, TRBD2 (5 bases). This CDR3 contains 15 residues. Germline V gene lookup returns CDR1 LNHDA and CDR2 SQIVND (reference sequence). V lost 3 bases and J 7 bases, leaving 19 bases between the germline ends. The DNA of the CDR3 is TGTGCCAGTAGTATCGGGATACAGACTCCCGAGGAGCAGTACTTC. Translating gives CASSIGIQTPEEQYF.

This rearrangement joins TRBV6-1 to TRBJ2-3, with D possibly matching TRBD2 (5 bases). Trimming cost V 4 bases and J 0 bases, with 11 bases left between them. The CDR3 length is 15 residues. Germline CDR1 and CDR2: MNHNS and SASEGT. The CDR3 DNA follows: TGTGCCAGCAGTGCTTTTCGGGGAAGCACAGATACGCAGTATTTT. It yields the protein CASSAFRGSTDTQYF.

The rearrangement uses TRBV6-1 and TRBJ2-7; 8 bases are a match to TRBD2. Germline V gene lookup returns CDR1 MNHNS and CDR2 SASEGT. With V trimmed by 7 bases and J by 4 bases, 6 bases remained unmatched. The CDR3 is 13 amino acids. The DNA for the CDR3 is TGTGCCAGCACGGGGGGGGAGATTTACGAGCAGTACTTC. As protein: CASTGGEIYEQYF.

This chain uses TRBV7-9 with TRBJ2-5; 14 bases map to TRBD2. With the DNA end fitting TRBJ2-7 better, the J assignment may be wrong. The CDR3 sequence is 15 residues long. Germline CDR1 and CDR2: SEHNR and FQNEAQ (reference sequence). This CDR3 reads CASSPTSGRAYEQYF. CDR3 DNA: TGTGCCAGCAGCCCGACTAGCGGGAGGGCGTACGAGCAGTACTTC.

Turning to this clone: This sample also contains other DNA sequences that code for the same CDR3. The rearrangement uses TRBV5-4 and TRBJ2-7; 7 positions agree with TRBD2. V dropped 0 bases and J dropped 0; count of bases not matched to a gene: 3. From germline, CDR1 is SGHNT and CDR2 YYREEE (reference sequence). The CDR3 is 15 amino acids. DNA of the CDR3: TGTGCCAGCAGCTTGGGGCGGGGGAGCTCCTACGAGCAGTACTTC. Encoded protein: CASSLGRGSSYEQYF. The full variable domain, rest sourced from reference TRBV5-4 and TRBJ2-7, is ETGVTQSPTHLIKTRGQQVTLRCSSQSGHNTVSWYQQALGQGPQFIFQYYREEENGRGNFPPRFSGLQFPNYSSELNVNALELDDSALYLCASSLGRGSSYEQYFGPGTRLTVT.